This entry is about one TCR beta chain. The antigen remains undetermined. With roughly 0.5 ug total RNA as template and a constant-region primer, TCR beta cDNA was made. It was through three nested multiplex PCR rounds of slightly modified ARM-PCR that TCR beta libraries arose. With TRBV1-TRBV30 forward primers and a C-beta reverse primer, the first two PCR rounds were run for roughly 10 cycles each. From the multiplex PCR reads, TCRdb called clonotypes with MiXCR, one entry per CDR3 protein. Here the sample spans 90,000 to 150,000 distinct CDR3 sequences, around 70% being singletons. The data were taken from a study of tumor-infiltrating lymphocytes in primary liver carcinoma. Whole-study results and caveats: Tumor-adjacent and tumor-blood pairs overlapped less than tumor region pairs did.

Co-extraction yielded RNA and DNA from around 20-30 mg of unsorted bulk tissue. Donors were untreated and chronically infected with HBV. Germline values: CDR1 SQVTM, CDR2 ANQGSEA. The CDR3 totals 13 residues. This chain uses TRBV29-1 with TRBJ2-7; 8 nucleotides agree with TRBD1. This clonotype was sampled from a woman aged 55-69 years with primary liver carcinoma and hepatitis B virus infection. The sample comprised tumor-adjacent normal liver tissue. The CDR3 bases are TGCAGTGTCAAGACAGGGGTCAAGGGCGAGCAGTACTTC. This translates into CSVKTGVKGEQYF.